Following are 26 T cell receptor beta chains from one sample sequenced in a study of blood T cell repertoires in COVID-19. The table came from immunoSEQ multiplex PCR; TCRdb's copy has only in-frame clones and leaves some out. Seen here are about 190,000 clones, 82% observed once, and the top ten hold 6.5% to 9.5%. Sequencing was carried out using peripheral blood. Receptor source: a woman aged 55-69 years with COVID-19, enrolled during active disease.

The chain couples TRBV28 to TRBJ1-2; 8 positions match TRBD1. Trimming at V came to 4 bases and at J to 2 bases, leaving 0 bases not matched to a gene. Germline CDR1 is MDHEN and CDR2 is SYDVKM. The CDR3 extends over 13 amino acids. The CDR3 bases are TGTGCCAGCAGTTACAGGGGGAACTATGGCTACACCTTC. Protein sequence: CASSYRGNYGYTF.

The chain recombines TRBV27 with TRBJ2-5; 12 nucleotides match TRBD2. Germline lookup yields CDR1 MNHEY and CDR2 SMNVEV (reference sequence). After removal of 5 bases from V and 1 base from J, the junction contained 5 bases not matched to a gene. This CDR3 is 16 amino acids long. The CDR3 nucleotides are TGTGCCAGCAGTCCTGGACTAGCGGGACTCCAAGAGACCCAGTACTTC. It yields the protein CASSPGLAGLQETQYF.

This rearrangement joins TRBV30 to TRBJ1-5; possibly TRBD1 for D (5 bases). CDR3 length: 17 amino acids. Germline CDR1 is GTSNPN and CDR2 is SVGIG (reference sequence). V was cut by 4 bases and J by 1 base, with 20 bases left in between. The CDR3 DNA sequence: TGTGCCTGGAACAGGAGGGGAGTGAACTTAAGCAATCAGCCCCAGCATTTT. Protein product: CAWNRRGVNLSNQPQHF.

The rearrangement uses TRBV30 and TRBJ2-2; 8 nucleotides line up with TRBD2. The V gene's germline CDR1 is GTSNPN and CDR2 SVGIG (reference sequence). The V gene end was trimmed by 0 bases and the J gene end by 6 bases; junction bases not matched to a gene: 6. CDR3 length: 15 residues. CDR3 in amino acids: CAWSVGGAHPGELFF. DNA of the CDR3: TGTGCCTGGAGTGTCGGGGGGGCGCACCCCGGGGAGCTGTTTTTT.

This rearrangement joins TRBV6-2 or TRBV6-3 to TRBJ2-3; TRBD1 aligns across 7 bases. Germline V CDR1 and CDR2: MNHEY, SVGEGT. This CDR3 region has 14 residues. With V trimmed by 2 bases and J by 4 bases, 3 bases remained unmatched. The CDR3 nucleotides are TGTGCCAGCAGTTACGGCCAGGGGGCAGATACGCAGTATTTT. Translated: CASSYGQGADTQYF.

J is TRBJ2-7 and V is TRBV28; D is unresolved. The CDR3 is 14 residues long. CDR1 is MDHEN, CDR2 SYDVKM, per germline. The germline V and J ends were trimmed by 1 base and 1 base, with 8 bases remaining between them. CDR3 region: CASSLLSGSYEQYF. CDR3 bases: TGTGCCAGCAGTTTATTGTCCGGGTCCTACGAGCAGTACTTC.

The rearrangement uses TRBV28 and TRBJ2-5; TRBD1 matches at 9 bases. Germline CDR1 is MDHEN and CDR2 is SYDVKM. Trimming removed 6 bases from V and 4 bases from J; junction bases left unmatched: 12. This CDR3 contains 16 residues. The CDR3 spells CASRGLKTGGAETQYF. Written as DNA, the CDR3 is TGTGCCAGCAGGGGGCTAAAGACAGGGGGAGCAGAGACCCAGTACTTC.

V is TRBV12-3 or TRBV12-4 and J is TRBJ1-2; D is undetermined. The CDR3 is made up of 13 amino acids. Trimming shortened V by 1 base and J by 8 bases, and 11 bases separated the two germline ends. CDR3 nucleotides: TGTGCCAGCAGTTTAGGACTGCCGAACGGCTACACCTTC. This encodes CASSLGLPNGYTF.

V usage is TRBV28 and J usage is TRBJ1-5; D may be TRBD1 (6 bases). Trimming took 4 bases from V and 5 from J, leaving 15 bases between them. The V gene's germline CDR1 is MDHEN and CDR2 SYDVKM. The CDR3 is 15 residues long. The CDR3: CASSSEGEGYQPQHF. Here the CDR3 DNA reads TGTGCCAGCAGTTCCGAGGGGGAGGGTTATCAGCCCCAGCATTTT.

Comments on this clone: Distinct nucleotide sequences in the sample also encode this CDR3. The genes are TRBV28 and TRBJ1-5; maybe TRBD1 (5 bases). Trimming cost V 2 bases and J 4 bases, with 6 bases left between them. The CDR3 has 13 residues. Per germline, CDR1 MDHEN and CDR2 SYDVKM. The CDR3 is CASSLQGNQPQHF. The DNA of the CDR3 is TGTGCCAGCAGTTTACAGGGAAATCAGCCCCAGCATTTT.

The rearrangement links TRBV6-5 to TRBJ2-7; tentatively, D is TRBD1 (6 bases). The V gene lost 6 bases and the J gene lost 3 bases, with 15 bases spanning the gap. This CDR3 has 14 residues. Germline CDR1 reads MNHEY; CDR2 reads SVGAGI. The chain's CDR3 is CASRRTERYYEQYV. CDR3 bases: TGTGCCAGCAGGCGGACAGAACGCTACTACGAGCAGTACGTC.

The gene calls are TRBV28 and TRBJ2-7, with 9 nucleotides matching TRBD2. V trimming: 6 bases; J trimming: 0 bases; junction bases outside the gene matches: 3. The CDR3 runs 14 residues. From germline, CDR1 is MDHEN and CDR2 SYDVKM. CDR3 protein: CASRYSGSSYEQYF. The DNA of the CDR3 is TGTGCCAGCAGATATAGCGGGAGCTCCTACGAGCAGTACTTC.

In its sample, this clone was seen many times. This chain's CDR3 is CASSFSSETQYF. CDR3 DNA: TGCGCCAGCAGCTTTTCCTCGGAGACCCAGTACTTC. The J gene is TRBJ2-5, the V gene TRBV5-1, with D uncertain. The germline V and J ends were trimmed by 2 bases and 5 bases, with 7 bases remaining between them. The germline CDR1 and CDR2 sequences are SGHRS and YFSETQ. The CDR3 sequence is 12 residues long. The whole variable domain, remainder taken from reference TRBV5-1 and TRBJ2-5, is KAGVTQTPRYLIKTRGQQVTLSCSPISGHRSVSWYQQTPGQGLQFLFEYFSETQRNKGNFPGRFSGRQFSNSRSEMNVSTLELGDSALYLCASSFSSETQYFGPGTRLLVL.

There are many counts of this clone. CDR3 bases: TGTGCCAGCAGCCCACCAGGGGGTAGTGCCTACAATGAGCAGTTCTTC. Translated, it gives CASSPPGGSAYNEQFF. V usage is TRBV7-9 and J usage is TRBJ2-1; 7 bases line up with TRBD1. The CDR3 sequence is 16 residues long. Germline V gives CDR1 SEHNR, CDR2 FQNEAQ (reference sequence). V trimming: 5 bases; J trimming: 2 bases; junction bases outside the gene matches: 9.

This chain uses TRBV15 with TRBJ1-2, with 8 nucleotides matching TRBD1. The CDR3 runs to 14 residues. The V gene end was trimmed by 0 bases and the J gene end by 8 bases; junction bases not matched to a gene: 5. Germline loops: CDR1 LNHNV, CDR2 YYDKDF (reference sequence). CDR3: CATSRDRTGRGYTF. CDR3 DNA sequence: TGTGCCACCAGCAGAGATCGGACAGGGCGAGGCTACACCTTC.

The V and J genes are TRBV28 and TRBJ1-5; D remains unclear. This CDR3 region has 14 residues. The germline V and J ends were trimmed by 6 bases and 4 bases, with 13 bases remaining between them. CDR1 is MDHEN, CDR2 SYDVKM, per germline. In DNA, the CDR3 is TGTGCCAGCAGCCAGCGGGGTCGTAATCAGCCCCAGCATTTT. As protein: CASSQRGRNQPQHF.

The genes are TRBV28 and TRBJ2-2; D gene uncertain. V gave up 2 bases and J gave up 5 bases, with 6 bases separating them. In germline, CDR1 is MDHEN, CDR2 SYDVKM. This CDR3 region has 13 residues. The CDR3 here is CASSLLSTGELFF. Here the CDR3 DNA reads TGTGCCAGCAGTTTACTGTCGACCGGGGAGCTGTTTTTT.

DNA of the CDR3: TGTGCCAGCAGCCAACAGGGGGTAGGTTATACTGAAGCTTTCTTT. It is translated as CASSQQGVGYTEAFF. The gene calls are TRBV14 and TRBJ1-1; 7 bases align to TRBD1. CDR3 length: 15 amino acids. The J segment lost 5 bases and the V segment lost 2 bases, leaving 8 bases of the junction unmatched. Germline assignment: CDR1 SGHDN and CDR2 FVKESK.

Only a few counts were recorded for this clone. The V and J genes are TRBV19 and TRBJ2-2, with 11 bases lining up with TRBD1. Germline CDR1 reads LNHDA; CDR2 reads SQIVND (reference sequence). The CDR3 covers 16 residues. V dropped 6 bases and J dropped 2; count of bases not matched to a gene: 5. CDR3 sequence reads: CASRLGTGGNTGELFF. The CDR3, as DNA: TGTGCCAGTAGGCTCGGGACAGGGGGAAACACCGGGGAGCTGTTTTTT.

The rearrangement links TRBV5-4 to TRBJ2-7; D unclear. This CDR3 comprises 14 residues. Germline V gene sequence: CDR1 SGHNT, CDR2 YYREEE (reference sequence). The germline V and J ends were trimmed by 2 bases and 0 bases, with 9 bases remaining between them. CDR3 DNA sequence: TGTGCCAGCAGCTTTTCCGGGTCCTCCTACGAGCAGTACTTC. It is translated as CASSFSGSSYEQYF.

This rearrangement joins TRBV29-1 to TRBJ2-3; a weak D match, TRBD1 (5 bases). Trimming cost V 4 bases and J 3 bases, with 8 bases left between them. Germline CDR1 reads SQVTM; CDR2 reads ANQGSEA. The CDR3 length is 12 residues. The CDR3 nucleotides are TGCAGCGTTGCGACAGTGACAGATACGCAGTATTTT. The encoded protein is CSVATVTDTQYF.

V and J are TRBV5-1 and TRBJ2-1; D is undetermined. V was pared by 0 bases and J by 0 bases, with 7 bases between. Germline CDR1 SGHRS, CDR2 YFSETQ. The CDR3 loop spans 15 amino acids. The CDR3, as DNA: TGCGCCAGCAGCTTGGGGAGTCGCTCCTACAATGAGCAGTTCTTC. Its translation is CASSLGSRSYNEQFF.

The V and J genes are TRBV6-1 and TRBJ2-5; D gene uncertain. The germline CDR1 and CDR2 sequences are MNHNS and SASEGT. The CDR3 length is 15 residues. The germline V and J ends were trimmed by 0 bases and 4 bases, with 12 bases remaining between them. The CDR3 region is CASSEARTVPETQYF. CDR3 nucleotides: TGTGCCAGCAGTGAAGCGCGTACCGTCCCAGAGACCCAGTACTTC.

The rearrangement joins TRBV9 to TRBJ2-3; 13 bases align to TRBD2. CDR3 length equals 16 residues. Trimming cost V 3 bases and J 2 bases; bases outside gene matches: 3. From germline, CDR1 is SGDLS and CDR2 YYNGEE. CDR3 in amino acids: CASSGTSGRATDTQYF. The CDR3 nucleotides read TGTGCCAGCAGCGGTACTAGCGGGAGGGCCACAGATACGCAGTATTTT.

DNA of the CDR3: TGTGCCAGCAGGAATGACGACAGACTTGGCTACACCTTC. This codes for CASRNDDRLGYTF. The chain has TRBV6-4 and TRBJ1-2; D might be TRBD1 (5 bases). Germline-derived CDR1 and CDR2 are MRHNA and SNTAGT. The germline V and J ends were trimmed by 6 bases and 7 bases, with 15 bases remaining between them. CDR3 size: 13 residues.

The chain couples TRBV18 to TRBJ1-2; a possible D gene is TRBD1 (5 bases). The germline V gene has CDR1 KGHSH and CDR2 LQKENI. The CDR3 consists of 13 residues. V was shortened by 2 bases and J by 4 bases, with 8 bases between the two germline ends. CDR3 DNA: TGTGCCAGCTCACCAGGGACTGTCTATGGCTACACCTTC. Its protein is CASSPGTVYGYTF.